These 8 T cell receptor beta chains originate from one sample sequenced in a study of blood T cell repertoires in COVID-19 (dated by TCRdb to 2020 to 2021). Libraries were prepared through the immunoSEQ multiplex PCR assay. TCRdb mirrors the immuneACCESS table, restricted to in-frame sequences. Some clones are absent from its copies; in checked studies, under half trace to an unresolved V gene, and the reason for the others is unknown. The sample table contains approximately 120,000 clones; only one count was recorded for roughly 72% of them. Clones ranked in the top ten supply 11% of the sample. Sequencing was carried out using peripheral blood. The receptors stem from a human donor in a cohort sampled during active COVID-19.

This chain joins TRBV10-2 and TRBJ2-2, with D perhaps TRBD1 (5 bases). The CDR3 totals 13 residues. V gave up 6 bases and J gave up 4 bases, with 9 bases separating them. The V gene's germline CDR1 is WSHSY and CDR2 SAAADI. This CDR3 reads CASSTTVTGELFF. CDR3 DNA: TGCGCCAGCAGCACGACAGTCACCGGGGAGCTGTTTTTT.

CDR3 in amino acids: CASSRGSSGNTIYF. In DNA, the CDR3 is TGTGCCAGCAGTAGGGGGTCCTCTGGAAACACCATATATTTT. V is TRBV7-9 and J is TRBJ1-3; TRBD1 is a possible D gene (6 bases). Trimming pared 6 bases from V and 0 bases from J, leaving 9 bases between. The CDR3 is 14 amino acids. Germline loops: CDR1 SEHNR, CDR2 FQNEAQ (reference sequence).

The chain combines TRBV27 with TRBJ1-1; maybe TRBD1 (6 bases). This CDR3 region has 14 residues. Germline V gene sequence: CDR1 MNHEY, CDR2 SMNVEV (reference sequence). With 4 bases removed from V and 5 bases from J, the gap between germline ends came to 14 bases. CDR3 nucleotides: TGTGCCAGCAGTTGGGGCAGGGGTGGAACTGAAGCTTTCTTT. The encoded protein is CASSWGRGGTEAFF.

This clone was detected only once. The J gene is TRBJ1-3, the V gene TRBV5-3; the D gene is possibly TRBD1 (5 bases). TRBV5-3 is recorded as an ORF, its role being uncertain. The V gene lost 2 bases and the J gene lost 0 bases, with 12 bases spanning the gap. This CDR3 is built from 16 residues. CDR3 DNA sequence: TGTGCCAGAAGCTTTTTGATCAGGGTCTCTGGAAACACCATATATTTT. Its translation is CARSFLIRVSGNTIYF.

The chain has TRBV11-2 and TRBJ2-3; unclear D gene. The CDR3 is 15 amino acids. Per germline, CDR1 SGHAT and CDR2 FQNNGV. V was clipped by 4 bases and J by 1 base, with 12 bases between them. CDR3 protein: CASSSDMQGTDTQYF. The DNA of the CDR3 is TGTGCCAGCAGCTCCGATATGCAGGGCACAGATACGCAGTATTTT. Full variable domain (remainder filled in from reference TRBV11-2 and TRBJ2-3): EAGVAQSPRYKIIEKRQSVAFWCNPISGHATLYWYQQILGQGPKLLIQFQNNGVVDDSQLPKDRFSAERLKGVDSTLKIQPAKLEDSAVYLCASSSDMQGTDTQYFGPGTRLTVL.

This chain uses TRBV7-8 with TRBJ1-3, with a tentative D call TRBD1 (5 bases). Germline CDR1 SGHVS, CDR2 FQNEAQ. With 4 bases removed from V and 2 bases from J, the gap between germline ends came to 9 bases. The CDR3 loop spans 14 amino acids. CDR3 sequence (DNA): TGTGCCAGCAGCTCGGGGGTAACTGGAAACACCATATATTTT. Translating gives CASSSGVTGNTIYF.

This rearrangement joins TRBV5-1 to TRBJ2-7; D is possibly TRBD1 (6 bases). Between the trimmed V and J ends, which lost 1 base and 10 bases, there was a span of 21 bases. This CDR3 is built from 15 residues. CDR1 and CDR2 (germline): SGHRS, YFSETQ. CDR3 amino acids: CASSLQQGTFSSQYF. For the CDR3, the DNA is TGCGCCAGCAGCTTGCAACAGGGAACCTTCTCGTCTCAGTACTTC.

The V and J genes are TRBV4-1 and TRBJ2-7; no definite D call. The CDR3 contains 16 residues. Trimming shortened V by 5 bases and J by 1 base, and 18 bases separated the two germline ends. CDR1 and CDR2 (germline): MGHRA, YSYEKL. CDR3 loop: CASSSDPAVLSYEQYF. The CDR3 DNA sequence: TGCGCCAGCAGCTCAGACCCCGCGGTCCTGTCCTACGAGCAGTACTTC.